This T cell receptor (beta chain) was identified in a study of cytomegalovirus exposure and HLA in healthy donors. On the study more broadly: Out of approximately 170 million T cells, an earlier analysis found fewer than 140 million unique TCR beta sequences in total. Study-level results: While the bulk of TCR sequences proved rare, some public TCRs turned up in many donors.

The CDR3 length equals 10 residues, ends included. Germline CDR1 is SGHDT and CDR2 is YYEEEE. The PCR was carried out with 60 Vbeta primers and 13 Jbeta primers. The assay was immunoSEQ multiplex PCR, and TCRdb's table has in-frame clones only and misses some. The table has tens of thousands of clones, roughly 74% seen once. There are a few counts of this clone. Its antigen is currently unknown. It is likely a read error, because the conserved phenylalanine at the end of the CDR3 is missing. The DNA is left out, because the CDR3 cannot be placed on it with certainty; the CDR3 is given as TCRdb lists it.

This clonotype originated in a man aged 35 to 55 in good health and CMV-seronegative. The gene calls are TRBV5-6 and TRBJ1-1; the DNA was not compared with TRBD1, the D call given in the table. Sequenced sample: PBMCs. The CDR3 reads CASKDREIAN.